The 17 T cell receptor beta chains given below trace back to one sample, sequenced in a study of T cell responses to AZD1222 COVID-19 vaccine. Here immunoSEQ multiplex PCR was the method, and the copy in TCRdb shows in-frame clones only, minus some. Seen here are more than 150,000 clones, under 95% observed once, and the top ten hold 1.6%. Source: peripheral blood, taken 28 days after the second AZD1222 dose. Receptors were obtained from an adult who received the AZD1222 COVID-19 vaccine.

The rearrangement joins TRBV2 to TRBJ2-7; no clear D gene. The CDR3 consists of 12 residues. Trimming removed 4 bases from V and 6 bases from J, with 10 bases in between. The V gene's germline CDR1 is SNHLY and CDR2 FYNNEI. Here the CDR3 reads CASSAARGEQYF. The CDR3 nucleotides are TGTGCCAGCAGTGCGGCGCGCGGCGAGCAGTACTTC.

This clone has only one observation. J is TRBJ1-1 and V is TRBV27; a weak D match, TRBD1 (5 bases). The CDR3 sequence is 13 residues long. Germline V gives CDR1 MNHEY, CDR2 SMNVEV (reference sequence). The V gene lost 5 bases and the J gene lost 6 bases, with 13 bases spanning the gap. Written as DNA, the CDR3 is TGTGCCAGCAGTACGATGGGGGGACCTGAAGCTTTCTTT. Translation gives CASSTMGGPEAFF.

The chain recombines TRBV4-3 with TRBJ1-2, with D hard to call. Germline V gene lookup returns CDR1 LGHNA and CDR2 YSLEER. The CDR3 sequence is 16 residues long. Trimming removed 0 bases at V and 7 bases at J, with 18 bases between. CDR3 nucleotides: TGCGCCAGCAGCCAAGATCGGGCATCCTGGGGTAGTGGCTACACCTTC. This gives the protein CASSQDRASWGSGYTF.

J is TRBJ1-3 and V is TRBV7-2; perhaps TRBD1 as D (5 bases). Deletions cut 4 bases from V and 4 bases from J, with 17 bases between. Germline V CDR1 and CDR2: SGHTA, FQGNSA. The CDR3 runs 16 residues. The CDR3, as DNA: TGTGCCAGCAGCTCAAAGGGGTCAGTAGTCGGAAACACCATATATTTT. It yields the protein CASSSKGSVVGNTIYF. The full variable domain, in which reference TRBV7-2 and TRBJ1-3 provide the parts outside the CDR3, is GAGVSQSPSNKVTEKGKDVELRCDPISGHTALYWYRQSLGQGLEFLIYFQGNSAPDKSGLPSDRFSAERTGGSVSTLTIQRTQQEDSAVYLCASSSKGSVVGNTIYFGEGSWLTVV.

The rearrangement links TRBV9 to TRBJ1-6; D remains unclear. The CDR3 covers 16 residues. V lost 0 bases, J lost 0 bases, and 7 bases lay in between. The germline gives CDR1 SGDLS, CDR2 YYNGEE. This CDR3 reads CASSVDLSSYNSPLHF. As DNA, the CDR3 is TGTGCCAGCAGCGTAGATTTAAGCTCCTATAATTCACCCCTCCACTTT.

This clone was detected once. The J gene is TRBJ2-1, the V gene TRBV14, with D maybe TRBD1 (5 bases). CDR3 length: 13 amino acids. Per germline, CDR1 SGHDN and CDR2 FVKESK. V was trimmed by 4 bases and J by 5 bases, leaving 9 bases between them. CDR3 DNA sequence: TGTGCCAGCAGCCTAAGACAGAACAATGAGCAGTTCTTC. This translates into CASSLRQNNEQFF.

The table lists this clone with a count of one. The rearrangement uses TRBV15 and TRBJ2-2; D is unresolved. Deletions cut 3 bases from V and 6 bases from J, with 14 bases between. CDR3 length: 15 amino acids. The germline gives CDR1 LNHNV, CDR2 YYDKDF (reference sequence). The CDR3 is CATSSEYSSAGELFF. The CDR3 bases are TGTGCCACCAGCAGTGAATATAGCAGTGCCGGGGAGCTGTTTTTT.

The V gene is TRBV18, the J gene TRBJ1-4; the D gene is possibly TRBD1 (6 bases). From germline, CDR1 is KGHSH and CDR2 LQKENI. The CDR3 contains 15 residues. The V and J ends lost 3 bases and 8 bases respectively, with 16 bases between them. DNA for the CDR3: TGTGCCAGCTCACCGTCGGACAGCCAGAGGGAAAAACTGTTTTTT. This codes for CASSPSDSQREKLFF.

DNA of the CDR3: TGCGCCAGCAGCCAAGAACAGGGGCAGTTCTTC. Its protein product is CASSQEQGQFF. The chain recombines TRBV4-1 with TRBJ2-1; possible D gene TRBD1, 6 bases. The CDR3 contains 11 residues. Per germline, CDR1 MGHRA and CDR2 YSYEKL. Trimming removed 0 bases at V and 12 bases at J, with 6 bases between.

The rearrangement uses TRBV6-5 and TRBJ1-5; D remains ambiguous. The CDR3 has 12 amino acids. Deletions cut 6 bases from V and 5 bases from J, with 8 bases between. The germline gives CDR1 MNHEY, CDR2 SVGAGI. In DNA form, the CDR3 reads TGTGCCAGCAGGCCCAAGGATCAGCCCCAGCATTTT. It specifies CASRPKDQPQHF.

The gene calls are TRBV12-3 or TRBV12-4 and TRBJ1-1; a possible D gene is TRBD1 (6 bases). The CDR3 totals 13 residues. Trimming removed 8 bases from V and 6 bases from J, with 16 bases in between. CDR3 residues: CASRLIRGAEAFF. CDR3 in DNA: TGTGCCAGCCGACTTATCAGGGGTGCTGAAGCTTTCTTT.

The chain has TRBV7-3 and TRBJ2-1; 10 bases agree with TRBD2. The CDR3 extends over 16 amino acids. The V segment lost 1 base and the J segment 9 bases; nucleotides outside the gene matches: 9. Germline-derived CDR1 and CDR2 are SGHTA and FQGTGA. The CDR3 region is CASSLIAGGGIGEQFF. The CDR3 bases are TGTGCCAGCAGCTTAATAGCGGGAGGAGGTATCGGTGAGCAGTTCTTC.

The chain uses TRBV9 and TRBJ1-1; the D gene is possibly TRBD1 (6 bases). V was clipped by 0 bases and J by 1 base, with 13 bases between them. The CDR3 has 16 amino acids. The germline V gene encodes CDR1 SGDLS and CDR2 YYNGEE. Here the CDR3 reads CASSVESGVTNTEAFF. CDR3 bases: TGTGCCAGCAGCGTAGAGTCAGGGGTTACGAACACTGAAGCTTTCTTT.

The chain recombines TRBV7-9 with TRBJ2-7; no reliable D call. CDR1 SEHNR and CDR2 FQNEAQ come from the germline V gene (reference sequence). V was trimmed by 7 bases and J by 3 bases, leaving 7 bases between them. The CDR3 is 11 amino acids. The CDR3 loop reads CASKGDYEQYF. The CDR3 region has the DNA TGTGCCAGCAAGGGTGACTACGAGCAGTACTTC.

The rearrangement uses TRBV7-8 and TRBJ1-1; unclear D gene. The V gene lost 6 bases and the J gene lost 0 bases, with 17 bases spanning the gap. CDR1 is SGHVS, CDR2 FQNEAQ, per germline. The CDR3 sequence is 16 residues long. CDR3 in amino acids: CASSPDWRTMNTEAFF. CDR3 DNA sequence: TGTGCCAGCAGTCCGGATTGGCGGACGATGAACACTGAAGCTTTCTTT.

CDR3 sequence reads: CASSQVDDTQYF. The CDR3 DNA is TGCGCCAGCAGCCAAGTCGACGATACGCAGTATTTT. The chain links TRBV5-1 to TRBJ2-3, with D unresolved. V lost 4 bases, J lost 6 bases, and 9 bases lay in between. Germline V lookup: CDR1 SGHRS, CDR2 YFSETQ. The CDR3 runs 12 residues.

V is TRBV28 and J is TRBJ1-4, with 11 bases that match TRBD1. V was pared by 5 bases and J by 6 bases, with 5 bases of the junction left unmatched. Germline CDR1 is MDHEN and CDR2 is SYDVKM. CDR3 length: 15 residues. The CDR3 sequence is CASSRTGGRYEKLFF. CDR3 coding DNA: TGTGCCAGCAGTCGGACAGGGGGCCGATATGAAAAACTGTTTTTT.